The TCR beta chain described here comes from a study of molecular identifiers for immune sequencing clone quantification (dated by TCRdb to 2016 to 2019). For the study in its entirety: In a replicate experiment, RNA from roughly 18,000 or 92,000 naive CD8 T cells was split into five aliquots, four of which were sequenced. CD8 T cells were used in a methods study to benchmark molecular-identifier clustering-based TCR repertoire sequencing (MIDCIRS) and TCR RNA copy counting.

On this clonotype itself: Its antigen is currently not known. One base away lies a much larger clone, so this may be a sequencing read error. This CDR3 fails to terminate in the conserved phenylalanine or tryptophan, so it likely reflects a read error. The limits of the CDR3 on the DNA are not certain, so only TCRdb's listed CDR3 is given.

Points the paper makes about the study in general: Spiked-in Jurkat TCR RNA (roughly 10 copies' worth), which is not part of the donor repertoire, was contained in the naive libraries. Highly expanded clone sizes could be underestimated because identical TCR molecules may share a barcode. Even against a background of 750,000 to 1,000,000 naive CD8 T cells, spiked-in Jurkat TCR RNA amounting to a single cell's worth was reported to be detectable. When barcode sub-clustering was omitted, TCR diversity was inflated by chimeric consensus sequences, with chimeras reaching as high as 47%. Modeling estimated about three recovered TCR RNA copies per cell, compared with about ten by digital PCR, which implies roughly 27% capture efficiency. In CMV-specific effector cells, over 98% of molecules were held by clones above 20 RNA copies, whereas under 1% of molecules were held by such clones in naive cells.

The protocol used for the library was PCR. TCRdb records Illumina HiSeq 4000 as the sequencer. Bulk TCR libraries were generated as previously described, with the TCR primers listed in Table S5 used. Total RNA was purified with the Qiagen AllPrep DNA/RNA kit. Before analysis, reads from multiple sequencing runs of the same library were pooled. The original pipeline was this. Reads were retained only if their TCR constant sequence matched exactly, and those retained reads were trimmed to 150 nt and grouped according to their 12-nt molecular barcodes. Reads inside each barcode group were sub-clustered using a 15% Levenshtein threshold, and a quality-weighted consensus sequence was constructed for each RNA molecule. Non-functional sequences were discarded, and so were lower-count sequences lying one edit away from another sequence. Based on a fit of two negative binomial distributions, barcode sub-clusters having less than 20% of the maximum read count were discarded. The public reads were reanalyzed by TCRdb: fastp trimming at Q25, MiXCR alignment, in-frame beta chains only. Rows are unified per CDR3 protein, each entry keeping the most common DNA and genes. These V and J calls derive from TCRdb rather than the authors' analysis. The sample table shows approximately 670,000 distinct CDR3 sequences, and less than 20% are seen once. The top ten clones comprise 0.85% of the sample.

14 amino acids form the CDR3, both terminal residues included. Libraries of naive CD8 T cells were built from anywhere between about 20,000 and 1,000,000 sorted cells, with 10%, 30% or 50% of the purified RNA used. Naive CD8 T cells, defined as CD8+CD4-CCR7+CD45RA+, were FACS-sorted into RLT Plus buffer on a BD FACSAria II. Approximately 9 TCR copies' worth of Jurkat RNA were spiked into roughly 18,000-1,000,000 naive CD8 T cell samples to test detection sensitivity. CD8 T cells were enriched with RosetteSep CD8+ T Cell Enrichment Cocktail and Ficoll-Paque, followed by ACK red cell lysis. The receptor chain draws on TRBV3-2 and TRBJ2-7; the DNA was not compared with TRBD2, the D call given in the table. TRBV3-2 is designated a pseudogene. The sequencing input was naive CD8+ T cells from blood, with Jurkat cell RNA spiked in. In the paper's terms, the cell subset or site label means: FACS-sorted CD8+CD4-CCR7+CD45RA+ naive T cells. The receptor comes from a human donor in good health. Some libraries in this study had Jurkat cell RNA spiked in. The CDR3 protein is CASSQGTENYEQYS.